Sequencing of this T cell receptor beta chain was carried out in a study of OX40 agonist ivuxolimab in advanced cancers. Study background: Participants, 75% to 90% male, averaged roughly 60 years of age, ranging from roughly 20 to 85.

Germline V gene lookup returns CDR1 SEHNR and CDR2 FQNEAQ (reference sequence). CDR3 length equals 17 residues. V lost 5 bases and J lost 2, with 19 bases in between. Peripheral blood came from all dose cohorts at three timepoints. Only in-frame clones appear in the TCRdb table, and some are missing; sequencing was by immunoSEQ multiplex PCR. The sample has about 78,000 clones, 92% seen once. Study-level results: Among T cells, CD8+ cells averaged more expanded clones than CD4+ cells.

As to this clone: Its specificity is unknown.

This TCR was sampled from an adult with an advanced solid tumor such as melanoma, head and neck, liver or kidney cancer. The sample consisted of CD4+ or CD8+ T cells sorted from blood, taken in a trial of the OX40 agonist ivuxolimab. The chain is built from TRBV7-9 and TRBJ1-5; possible D gene TRBD1, 6 bases. The CDR3 sequence: CASSPTGIEVGNQPQHF. The CDR3 DNA is TGTGCCAGCAGCCCTACAGGGATTGAAGTCGGCAATCAGCCCCAGCATTTT.